This T cell receptor beta chain was captured in a study of high-grade serous ovarian cancer treatment subgroups. Tumor tissue was taken before any definitive surgery or chemotherapy was given. Trimming left V 3 bases short and J 5 bases short, with 13 bases between. Germline assignment: CDR1 SGHTA and CDR2 FQGNSA. CDR3 length equals 14 residues. The protocol was immunoSEQ multiplex PCR, while the TCRdb copy is restricted to in-frame clones and leaves out a portion. The sample yields roughly 9,800 clones, around 65% seen once. The receptor comes from a human donor with high-grade serous ovarian cancer. The V and J genes are TRBV7-2 and TRBJ1-2; D is perhaps TRBD1 (5 bases). The sequencing input was tumor tissue. As DNA, the CDR3 is TGTGCCAGCAGCTTTAATGCGGGGCCGTATGGCTACACCTTC. It codes for CASSFNAGPYGYTF.